What follows are 7 T cell receptor beta chains derived from one specimen sequenced in a study of regulatory T cells in long-lasting Graves disease. Relying on iRepertoire HTBI primers and Arm-PCR of CDR3 regions, the team built TCR beta libraries. In TCRdb, the multiplex PCR reads were re-called with MiXCR into one record per CDR3 protein. The sample lists some 600,000 distinct CDR3 sequences, approximately 16% seen once, with approximately 12% in the top ten. The sample's time point: newly diagnosed GD, antithyroid drugs for less than 3 months. Researchers made the TCR library from RNA that was extracted from PBMCs. The same sample was also used in a study of T cells in Graves' hyperthyroidism and ophthalmopathy.

The material sequenced was peripheral blood mononuclear cells (PBMCs), taken at new diagnosis, from a patient treated with antithyroid drugs. The receptors were sampled from a man aged 18 to 30 with Graves disease.

In this sample, this clonotype turned up many times. The chain's CDR3 is CSVDIAGGLGETQYF. The CDR3 DNA sequence: TGCAGCGTCGATATAGCGGGAGGGCTGGGGGAGACCCAGTACTTC. The chain joins TRBV29-1 to TRBJ2-5, with 11 bases matching TRBD2. The CDR3 spans 15 residues. Germline values: CDR1 SQVTM, CDR2 ANQGSEA. Germline trimming cut 6 bases from V and 5 bases from J; bases unmatched to any gene: 11.

This clonotype appeared a few times. The chain uses TRBV27 and TRBJ2-2, with 13 nucleotides matching TRBD2. The junction had 5 bases not matched to a gene; V was cut back by 5 bases and J by 5 bases. Germline V gene lookup returns CDR1 MNHEY and CDR2 SMNVEV (reference sequence). This CDR3 comprises 16 residues. In DNA, the CDR3 is TGTGCCAGCAGTCAACTGACTAGCGGGGGGACCGGGGAGCTGTTTTTT. Translation gives CASSQLTSGGTGELFF.

Comments on this clonotype: This may stem from a read error, because a much larger clone lies one nucleotide away. The chain joins TRBV20-1 to TRBJ2-3; 8 bases are a match to TRBD2. V lost 3 bases to trimming and J lost 0 bases; unmatched junction nucleotides: 11. The V gene's germline CDR1 is DFQATT and CDR2 SNEGSKA (reference sequence). This CDR3 comprises 17 residues. Written as DNA, the CDR3 is TGCAGTGCTAGTTGGGCTAGCGGGTGGACTAGCACAGATACGCAGTATTTT. Amino acids: CSASWASGWTSTDTQYF.

Notes on this clonotype: The final CDR3 position lacks the conserved phenylalanine or tryptophan, pointing to a likely read error. The chain is built from TRBV7-9 and TRBJ2-6; D is ambiguous. Trimming cost V 7 bases and J 4 bases, with 17 bases left between them. Germline assignment: CDR1 SEHNR and CDR2 FQNEAQ (reference sequence). The CDR3 is made up of 16 amino acids. The CDR3: CASTPGLGRGANVLTL. The CDR3 nucleotides are TGTGCCAGCACCCCTGGGTTGGGCAGAGGGGCCAACGTCCTGACTCTC.

This clonotype was picked up a small number of times. The genes are TRBV12-3 or TRBV12-4 and TRBJ2-7, with 7 bases lining up with TRBD1. There are 12 residues in the CDR3. Unmatched junction bases numbered 3, after V lost 5 bases and J lost 5 bases. Here the CDR3 DNA reads TGTGCCAGCAGTGGGGACAGTGACGAGCAGTACTTC. Its protein is CASSGDSDEQYF.

This clonotype appeared many times. The chain has TRBV5-6 and TRBJ2-1; 10 bases map to TRBD1. The CDR3 covers 13 residues. Germline lookup yields CDR1 SGHDT and CDR2 YYEEEE. V shed 5 bases and J 10 bases; nucleotides not matched to a gene: 6. This chain's CDR3 is CASSTGTGDEQFF. The CDR3 nucleotides are TGTGCCAGCAGTACCGGGACAGGGGACGAGCAGTTCTTC.

This clonotype was seen many times. The CDR3: CASSTRGAETQYF. CDR3 nucleotide sequence: TGTGCCAGCTCGACACGGGGGGCAGAGACCCAGTACTTC. The chain has TRBV18 and TRBJ2-5; tentatively, D is TRBD2 (7 bases). Per germline, CDR1 KGHSH and CDR2 LQKENI. The CDR3 contains 13 residues. V lost 6 bases to trimming and J lost 4 bases, with 12 bases between them.